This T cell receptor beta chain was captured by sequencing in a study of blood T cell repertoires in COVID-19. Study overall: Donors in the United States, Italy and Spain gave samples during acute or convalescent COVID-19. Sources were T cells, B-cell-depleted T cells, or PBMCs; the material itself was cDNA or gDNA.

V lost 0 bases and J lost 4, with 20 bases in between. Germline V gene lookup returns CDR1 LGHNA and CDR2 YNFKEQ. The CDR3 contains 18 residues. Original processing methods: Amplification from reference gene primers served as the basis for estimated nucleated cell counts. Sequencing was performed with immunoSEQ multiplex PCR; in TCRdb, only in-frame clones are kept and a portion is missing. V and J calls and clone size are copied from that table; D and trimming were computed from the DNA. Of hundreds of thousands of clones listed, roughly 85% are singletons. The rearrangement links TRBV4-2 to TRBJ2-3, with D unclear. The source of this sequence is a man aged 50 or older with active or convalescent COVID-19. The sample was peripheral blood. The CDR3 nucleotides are TGTGCCAGCAGCCAAGAGGCATGGGTATCAGGAACCCCAGATACGCAGTATTTT. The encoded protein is CASSQEAWVSGTPDTQYF.